This TCR beta chain was sequenced during a study of shared clonotypes between healthy human individuals. General study results and limits: Measured sharing among donors was expected to vary with sequencing depth. Clonotypes shared by all four donors outscored non-shared clonotypes in generation probability.

Some clones are missing from TCRdb's copy, which holds only in-frame ones; the method was immunoSEQ multiplex PCR. The table records about 1 million clones, about 75% of them present only once. Remarks on this clone: Antigen: not known.

The CDR3 length is 17 residues. Deletions cut 0 bases from V and 0 bases from J, with 13 bases between. CDR1 is SGDLS and CDR2 is YYNGEE in the germline V gene. The chain employs TRBV9 and TRBJ1-3; D may be TRBD1 (5 bases). Sequencing input: memory CD4+ T cells sorted from blood. Subset described: CD45RA-negative fraction. This TCR was recovered from a man in his late teens or twenties in good health. The DNA of the CDR3 is TGTGCCAGCAGCGTAGAAGGAGATGGGGCCTCTGGAAACACCATATATTTT. It yields the protein CASSVEGDGASGNTIYF.